This T cell receptor (beta chain) originates from a study of cytomegalovirus exposure and HLA in healthy donors. On the study more broadly: Later analysis reported that the 130 or so validation repertoires shared the platform of the 650 to 700 first-cohort repertoires.

Of note for this clone: The antigen remains undetermined.

The repertoire was sequenced with immunoSEQ multiplex PCR; TCRdb's copy has only in-frame clones and lacks some. The table shows about 120,000 clones, with over 85% occurring only once. The CDR3 covers 17 residues. Germline loops: CDR1 SNHLY, CDR2 FYNNEI. The junction had 10 bases not matched to a gene; V was cut back by 6 bases and J by 5 bases. Study findings and constraints: Per published reports, the classifier diagnosed cytomegalovirus status with high specificity and sensitivity. Despite most TCR sequences being rare, some public TCRs occurred in many donors. Specific recognition of CMV antigens was confirmed in vitro for three chains (all CMV-associated).

The chain joins TRBV2 to TRBJ2-2; the match to TRBD2 covers 12 bases. Sequenced input: PBMCs. The clonotype was recovered from a woman aged 18-29 years in good health and CMV-seronegative. CDR3 loop: CASRPTTSGRLTGELFF. CDR3 nucleotides: TGTGCCAGCAGACCTACTACTAGCGGGAGGTTAACCGGGGAGCTGTTTTTT.